This TCR beta chain stems from a study of blood T cell repertoires in COVID-19. Study summary: Collection of acute and convalescent COVID-19 samples took place in the United States, Italy and Spain. The cDNA or gDNA used as material had been derived from T cells, B-cell-depleted T cells, or PBMCs.

Authors' processing steps: Estimates of nucleated cell counts were drawn from the amplification of reference gene primers. Clones were sequenced by immunoSEQ multiplex PCR, and TCRdb holds only the in-frame ones, with some missing. From that table come the V and J calls and clone size; the DNA was used to work out D and trimming. The sample has approximately 60,000 clones, 70% to 85% seen once. The CDR3 sequence is 15 residues long. The germline V gene has CDR1 SGDLS and CDR2 YYNGEE. With 4 bases clipped from V and 6 bases from J, the junction kept 8 bases outside the gene matches. V gene TRBV9 combines with J gene TRBJ2-2; 8 bases are shared with TRBD2. The source of this sequence is a man between 70 and 80 years old with active COVID-19. The specimen sequenced was peripheral blood. The CDR3 spells CASSSAGAPAGELFF. The CDR3 coding sequence is TGTGCCAGCAGCTCAGCGGGAGCCCCGGCCGGGGAGCTGTTTTTT. The complete variable domain, with remaining parts taken from reference TRBV9 and TRBJ2-2, reads DSGVTQTPKHLITATGQRVTLRCSPRSGDLSVYWYQQSLDQGLQFLIQYYNGEERAKGNILERFSAQQFPDLHSELNLSSLELGDSALYFCASSSAGAPAGELFFGEGSRLTVL.